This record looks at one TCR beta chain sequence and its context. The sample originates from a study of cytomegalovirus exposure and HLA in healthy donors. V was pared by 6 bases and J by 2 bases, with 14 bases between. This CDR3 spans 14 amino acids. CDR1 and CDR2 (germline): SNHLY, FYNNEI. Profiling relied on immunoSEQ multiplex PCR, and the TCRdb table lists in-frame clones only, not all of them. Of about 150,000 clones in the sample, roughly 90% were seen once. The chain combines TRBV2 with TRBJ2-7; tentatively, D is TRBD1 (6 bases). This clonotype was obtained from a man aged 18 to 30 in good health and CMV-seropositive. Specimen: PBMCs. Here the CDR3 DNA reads TGTGCCAGCAGAGGTGACAGGCAAACCTACGAGCAGTACTTC. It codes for CASRGDRQTYEQYF.